This T cell receptor beta chain came from a study of T-cell memory formation after mild COVID-19. Germline CDR1 is SGHRS and CDR2 is YFSETQ. V gave up 1 base and J gave up 6 bases, with 15 bases separating them. The CDR3 covers 15 residues. In TCRdb, the 5' RACE reads were re-called with MiXCR into one record per CDR3 protein. The sample has around 110,000 distinct CDR3 sequences, about an eighth seen once. The material sequenced was PBMCs or a T cell subset sorted from them (not recorded which). The J gene is TRBJ2-3, the V gene TRBV5-1, with D hard to call. This receptor was identified in a young man who had mild COVID-19 (a few samples of this study predate the infection). Cell type and time point are not known. The CDR3 region is CASSLLGRPLDTQYF. The CDR3 DNA reads as TGCGCCAGCAGCTTGTTAGGCCGTCCGTTGGATACGCAGTATTTT. The variable domain in full, completed from reference TRBV5-1 and TRBJ2-3, reads KAGVTQTPRYLIKTRGQQVTLSCSPISGHRSVSWYQQTPGQGLQFLFEYFSETQRNKGNFPGRFSGRQFSNSRSEMNVSTLELGDSALYLCASSLLGRPLDTQYFGPGTRLTVL.